A selection of T cell receptor beta chains follows, all from one sample in a study of T cells after yellow fever vaccination. One entry per CDR3 protein results from TCRdb running MiXCR on the 5' RACE reads. This sample has about 400,000 distinct CDR3 sequences, with 9.5% to 13% found just once. The sequenced sample was PBMCs, obtained on the day of the first yellow fever vaccination. All receptors derive from a man aged 18 to 30 who received the YFV17D yellow fever vaccine. The CDR3 runs from the conserved cysteine through the conserved F or W. The D gene is left open where the match is weak. Clone size is stated in some rows and not others, as once, few, many or a class when expanded.

v_gene: TRBV3-1; d_gene: TRBD2; len: 17; j_gene: TRBJ2-2; abundance: many; CDR3nt: TGTGCCAGCAGCCAAGTAGGGACTAACCCGAACACCGGGGAGCTGTTTTTT; CDR3aa: CASSQVGTNPNTGELFF
v_gene: TRBV20-1; d_gene: NA; len: 14; j_gene: TRBJ2-1; abundance: few; CDR3nt: TGCAGTGCTGGGGCGGGTGCCCCCTACAATGAGCAGTTCTTC; CDR3aa: CSAGAGAPYNEQFF
v_gene: TRBV20-1; d_gene: TRBD1; len: 12; j_gene: TRBJ1-1; abundance: few; CDR3nt: TGCAGTGCTGTAGACAGGGACACTGAAGCTTTCTTT; CDR3aa: CSAVDRDTEAFF
v_gene: TRBV20-1; d_gene: NA; len: 13; j_gene: TRBJ1-1; abundance: NA; CDR3nt: TGCAGTGCTAGAGTACAGGGTTTTACTGAAGCTTTCTTT; CDR3aa: CSARVQGFTEAFF
v_gene: TRBV6-2/TRBV6-3; d_gene: TRBD1; len: 15; j_gene: TRBJ1-1; abundance: few; CDR3nt: TGTGCCAGCAGTTACCTGACAGGGGGGTACACTGAAGCTTTCTTT; CDR3aa: CASSYLTGGYTEAFF
v_gene: TRBV5-1; d_gene: TRBD1; len: 16; j_gene: TRBJ2-7; abundance: few; CDR3nt: TGCGCCAGCAGCATCCCATCGCCGGGACAGGGGGACGAGCAGTACTTC; CDR3aa: CASSIPSPGQGDEQYF
v_gene: TRBV29-1; d_gene: NA; len: 13; j_gene: TRBJ2-3; abundance: NA; CDR3nt: TGCAGCGCCCTCCGTCAGGGTTCAGATACGCAGTATTTT; CDR3aa: CSALRQGSDTQYF
v_gene: TRBV7-2; d_gene: NA; len: 14; j_gene: TRBJ2-7; abundance: few; CDR3nt: TGTGCCAGCAGCTTTGCGGACGACTCCTACGAGCAGTACTTC; CDR3aa: CASSFADDSYEQYF
v_gene: TRBV9; d_gene: TRBD1; len: 13; j_gene: TRBJ1-2; abundance: NA; CDR3nt: TGTGCCAGCAGCGTAGGGACAGGGAATGGCTACACCTTC; CDR3aa: CASSVGTGNGYTF
v_gene: TRBV10-3; d_gene: TRBD2; len: 15; j_gene: TRBJ2-7; abundance: few; CDR3nt: TGTGCCATCAGTGTGGGGACTAGCGTAACCTACGAGCAGTACTTC; CDR3aa: CAISVGTSVTYEQYF
v_gene: TRBV11-2; d_gene: TRBD1; len: 18; j_gene: TRBJ2-2; abundance: few; CDR3nt: TGTGCCAGCAGCTTCGATCTGAGACAGGGGGCGCGCACCGGGGAGCTGTTTTTT; CDR3aa: CASSFDLRQGARTGELFF
v_gene: TRBV27; d_gene: TRBD2; len: 15; j_gene: TRBJ2-1; abundance: many; CDR3nt: TGTGCCAGCAGGGATTGGCGGGGGGTCTACAATGAGCAGTTCTTC; CDR3aa: CASRDWRGVYNEQFF
v_gene: TRBV2; d_gene: NA; len: 12; j_gene: TRBJ1-5; abundance: few; CDR3nt: TGTGCCAGCAGAGGGGGTGAGCAGCCCCAGCATTTT; CDR3aa: CASRGGEQPQHF
v_gene: TRBV5-1; d_gene: NA; len: 15; j_gene: TRBJ2-3; abundance: few; CDR3nt: TGCGCCAGCAGCTCACTACAGGGGGGGACAGATACGCAGTATTTT; CDR3aa: CASSSLQGGTDTQYF
v_gene: TRBV3-1; d_gene: TRBD2; len: 15; j_gene: TRBJ2-1; abundance: NA; CDR3nt: TGTGCCAGCAGCCTGGCGGAGCGGGGGGTAGGTGAGCAGTTCTTC; CDR3aa: CASSLAERGVGEQFF
v_gene: TRBV5-1; d_gene: NA; len: 11; j_gene: TRBJ2-1; abundance: few; CDR3nt: TGCGCCAGCAAACGAGAGAATGAGCAGTTCTTC; CDR3aa: CASKRENEQFF
v_gene: TRBV7-9; d_gene: NA; len: 14; j_gene: TRBJ1-1; abundance: NA; CDR3nt: TGTGCCAGCAGCTTGGTCAGGGGATGGACTGAAGCTTTCTTT; CDR3aa: CASSLVRGWTEAFF
v_gene: TRBV7-9; d_gene: NA; len: 14; j_gene: TRBJ1-3; abundance: NA; CDR3nt: TGTGCCAGCAGCAATGCTGGCGGGGGAAACACCATATATTTT; CDR3aa: CASSNAGGGNTIYF
v_gene: TRBV4-2; d_gene: TRBD1; len: 16; j_gene: TRBJ1-4; abundance: few; CDR3nt: TGTGCCAGCAGCCAAGGGGGCAACAGGGGTAATGAAAAACTGTTTTTT; CDR3aa: CASSQGGNRGNEKLFF
v_gene: TRBV5-1; d_gene: NA; len: 13; j_gene: TRBJ2-2; abundance: many; CDR3nt: TGCGCCACCTCGGCGCAGGGAACCGGGGAGCTGTTTTTT; CDR3aa: CATSAQGTGELFF
v_gene: TRBV11-2; d_gene: NA; len: 16; j_gene: TRBJ1-3; abundance: few; CDR3nt: TGTGCCAGCAGCTTTTCTACAGGGTCGTCCGGAAACACCATATATTTT; CDR3aa: CASSFSTGSSGNTIYF
v_gene: TRBV7-9; d_gene: TRBD1; len: 15; j_gene: TRBJ1-2; abundance: few; CDR3nt: TGTGCCAACCGAGAATGGACAGGGACCAACTATGGCTACACCTTC; CDR3aa: CANREWTGTNYGYTF
v_gene: TRBV12-3/TRBV12-4; d_gene: TRBD1; len: 16; j_gene: TRBJ1-4; abundance: NA; CDR3nt: TGTGCCAGCAGTTTGGGACAGGGAGGTAGTTATGAAAAACTGTTTTTT; CDR3aa: CASSLGQGGSYEKLFF
v_gene: TRBV5-1; d_gene: NA; len: 13; j_gene: TRBJ2-7; abundance: few; CDR3nt: TGCGCCAGCAGCCCGGTTGGGGTCTACGAGCAGTACTTC; CDR3aa: CASSPVGVYEQYF
v_gene: TRBV4-1; d_gene: NA; len: 15; j_gene: TRBJ2-3; abundance: few; CDR3nt: TGCGCCAGCAGCCAAGTAGAGTGGGCCACAGATACGCAGTATTTT; CDR3aa: CASSQVEWATDTQYF
v_gene: TRBV7-2; d_gene: NA; len: 12; j_gene: TRBJ1-2; abundance: NA; CDR3nt: TGTGCCAGCAGCCCCAACCACCGGGGCTACACCTTC; CDR3aa: CASSPNHRGYTF
v_gene: TRBV4-1; d_gene: TRBD1; len: 14; j_gene: TRBJ2-7; abundance: few; CDR3nt: TGCGCCAGCAGCCCCCAGACAGGGGGCTACGAGCAGTACTTC; CDR3aa: CASSPQTGGYEQYF
v_gene: TRBV18; d_gene: NA; len: 12; j_gene: TRBJ2-1; abundance: NA; CDR3nt: TGTGCCAGCTCACGAAGCTACAATGAGCAGTTCTTC; CDR3aa: CASSRSYNEQFF
v_gene: TRBV7-6; d_gene: TRBD2; len: 14; j_gene: TRBJ2-5; abundance: few; CDR3nt: TGTGCCAGCAGCTTAGAGCGGGGGCAAGAGACCCAGTACTTC; CDR3aa: CASSLERGQETQYF
v_gene: TRBV7-2; d_gene: NA; len: 14; j_gene: TRBJ2-1; abundance: many; CDR3nt: TGTGCCAGCAGCTTCCAGGGGAGCCACAATGAGCAGTTCTTC; CDR3aa: CASSFQGSHNEQFF
v_gene: TRBV30; d_gene: NA; len: 13; j_gene: TRBJ1-5; abundance: few; CDR3nt: TGTGCCTGGGGAAGGGACAGCAATCAGCCCCAGCATTTT; CDR3aa: CAWGRDSNQPQHF
v_gene: TRBV23-1; d_gene: NA; len: 11; j_gene: TRBJ2-1; abundance: few; CDR3nt: TGCGCCTCAGGCAGGACCAGGGAGCAGTTCTTC; CDR3aa: CASGRTREQFF
v_gene: TRBV11-1; d_gene: NA; len: 14; j_gene: TRBJ2-2; abundance: NA; CDR3nt: TGTGCCAGCAGTTTCTTTAGCGGCACCGGGGAGCTGTTTTTT; CDR3aa: CASSFFSGTGELFF
v_gene: TRBV7-2; d_gene: NA; len: 15; j_gene: TRBJ2-7; abundance: few; CDR3nt: TGTGCCAGCAGCTTAGGTCTCGGCAGTGCCTACGAGCAGTACTTC; CDR3aa: CASSLGLGSAYEQYF
v_gene: TRBV6-5; d_gene: NA; len: 14; j_gene: TRBJ2-1; abundance: NA; CDR3nt: TGTGCCAGCAGTTACTCGAGACGGGACAATGAGCAGTTCTTC; CDR3aa: CASSYSRRDNEQFF